What follows are 30 T cell receptor beta chains derived from one specimen sequenced in a study of T cells in Graves' hyperthyroidism and ophthalmopathy (dated by TCRdb to the late 2010s). Library construction relied on multiplex PCR. Sequenced on an Illumina HiSeq 2000. The TCR beta CDR3 regions were amplified from the RNA transcripts. The TCR CDR3 was subjected to a first round of RT-PCR using the HTBI primer set and the Qiagen OneStep RT-PCR kit. In-frame beta chains were kept once TCRdb had trimmed the public reads at Q25 with fastp and called clones with MiXCR. Each CDR3 protein gets just one entry, which takes the most common genes and DNA from the rows behind it. Present in this sample are approximately 600,000 distinct CDR3 sequences, 20% of which were seen just once. Around a third of the sample belongs to the ten largest clones. Specimen: blood. These receptors were obtained from a man aged 25 to 40 with Graves' ophthalmopathy.

The sample holds many counts of this clonotype. The chain is built from TRBV30 and TRBJ2-7; no clear D gene. V gave up 0 bases and J gave up 2 bases, with 11 bases separating them. The CDR3 totals 14 residues. Germline values: CDR1 GTSNPN, CDR2 SVGIG (reference sequence). The CDR3 coding sequence is TGTGCCTGGAGTGTACGGGCTGCGCCCTACGAGCAGTACTTC. Encoded protein: CAWSVRAAPYEQYF.

The genes are TRBV28 and TRBJ2-5; D ambiguous. CDR1 and CDR2 (germline): MDHEN, SYDVKM. CDR3 length: 12 residues. Trimming removed 7 bases at V and 13 bases at J, with 19 bases between. The CDR3 here is CASTLAGHRWYF. The CDR3 nucleotides are TGTGCCAGCACCCTCGCAGGCCATCGATGGTACTTC.

This clonotype was counted between two and nine times. This chain links TRBV3-1 with TRBJ1-6; 7 bases fit TRBD1. Germline loops: CDR1 LGHDT, CDR2 YNNKEL (reference sequence). This CDR3 contains 15 residues. The trim removed 0 bases at V and 7 bases at J, leaving 3 bases unmatched. Here the CDR3 DNA reads TGTGCCAGCAGCCAAGACAACAGGGGAAATTCACCCCTCCACTTT. Translation gives CASSQDNRGNSPLHF.

This clonotype was picked up many times. DNA of the CDR3: TGTGCCAGCAGTGAAGCAAGCGGGAGTCTATACGAGCAGTACTTC. Translation gives CASSEASGSLYEQYF. The chain links TRBV6-1 to TRBJ2-7; 8 nucleotides line up with TRBD2. The CDR3 consists of 15 residues. The germline V gene encodes CDR1 MNHNS and CDR2 SASEGT. J was trimmed by 4 bases and V by 0 bases; bases with no gene match: 5.

This clonotype was recorded only once. A junction end diverges from the germline sequence, so it may reflect a read error. V usage is TRBV19 and J usage is TRBJ2-1; 11 bases fit TRBD2. The CDR3 runs to 17 residues. Germline CDR1 reads LNHDA; CDR2 reads SQIVND (reference sequence). The CDR3 reads CACSIITSGSQYNEQFF. DNA of the CDR3: TGTGCCTGTAGTATCATAACTAGCGGGAGTCAGTACAATGAGCAGTTCTTC.

The rearrangement uses TRBV19 and TRBJ2-5; D may match TRBD1 or TRBD2 (5 bases each). V gave up 5 bases and J gave up 2 bases, with 12 bases separating them. Germline-derived CDR1 and CDR2 are LNHDA and SQIVND (reference sequence). The CDR3 runs to 14 residues. CDR3 coding DNA: TGTGCCAGTAGTTATGGGGGTTCGCAAGAGACCCAGTACTTC. This encodes CASSYGGSQETQYF. Full variable domain (remainder filled in from reference TRBV19 and TRBJ2-5): DGGITQSPKYLFRKEGQNVTLSCEQNLNHDAMYWYRQDPGQGLRLIYYSQIVNDFQKGDIAEGYSVSREKKESFPLTVTSAQKNPTAFYLCASSYGGSQETQYFGPGTRLLVL.

The chain combines TRBV14 with TRBJ2-2; tentatively, D is TRBD2 (6 bases). This CDR3 is 14 amino acids long. V shed 4 bases and J shed 5 bases, with 11 bases lying between them. Germline values: CDR1 SGHDN, CDR2 FVKESK. The CDR3 nucleotides read TGTGCCAGCAGCCCCAAGCGGGTTACCGGGGAGCTGTTTTTT. It translates to CASSPKRVTGELFF.

There are a few counts of this clonotype. The chain couples TRBV2 to TRBJ2-7, with 10 bases that match TRBD1. The CDR3 length is 14 residues. Germline-derived CDR1 and CDR2 are SNHLY and FYNNEI. With V trimmed by 7 bases and J by 4 bases, 7 bases remained unmatched. CDR3 protein: CASMLGTGEYEQYF. As DNA, the CDR3 is TGTGCCAGCATGCTCGGGACAGGGGAGTACGAGCAGTACTTC.

The chain employs TRBV7-9 and TRBJ1-2, with 8 bases aligning to TRBD1. This CDR3 contains 13 residues. J lost 8 bases, V lost 1 base, and 3 bases had no gene match. Germline V lookup: CDR1 SEHNR, CDR2 FQNEAQ (reference sequence). The CDR3 spells CASSLGDRFGYTF. CDR3 sequence (DNA): TGTGCCAGCAGCTTAGGGGACAGGTTCGGCTACACCTTC.

The chain carries TRBV7-9 and TRBJ2-7, with D perhaps matching TRBD2 (5 bases). V was clipped by 3 bases and J by 2 bases, with 11 bases between them. The CDR3 has 14 amino acids. In germline, CDR1 is SEHNR, CDR2 FQNEAQ (reference sequence). CDR3 sequence: CASSFSAGPYEQYF. CDR3 in DNA: TGTGCCAGCAGCTTCTCGGCGGGCCCCTACGAGCAGTACTTC.

The chain carries TRBV6-1 and TRBJ1-4, with no clear D. The CDR3 is 16 amino acids. Between the trimmed V and J ends, which lost 6 bases and 0 bases, there was a span of 14 bases. Germline V gene lookup returns CDR1 MNHNS and CDR2 SASEGT. This CDR3 reads CASRELQQSTNEKLFF. For the CDR3, the DNA is TGTGCCAGCAGAGAACTACAACAGTCAACTAATGAAAAACTGTTTTTT.

This clonotype was seen just once. The V gene is TRBV10-3, the J gene TRBJ1-5; no clear D. V was clipped by 2 bases and J by 2 bases, with 7 bases between them. The CDR3 covers 14 residues. CDR1 is ENHRY, CDR2 SYGVKD, per germline. The CDR3 sequence is CAISEVSGNQPQHF. For the CDR3, the DNA is TGTGCCATCAGTGAGGTCTCCGGCAATCAGCCCCAGCATTTT.

This clonotype occurred a few times. The chain couples TRBV4-2 to TRBJ2-2, with 12 bases identical to TRBD2. V lost 1 base to trimming and J lost 4 bases; unmatched junction nucleotides: 1. Germline CDR1 and CDR2: LGHNA and YNFKEQ. The CDR3 length is 16 residues. CDR3 DNA sequence: TGTGCCAGCAGCCAAGGACTAGCGGGAGTCACCGGGGAGCTGTTTTTT. It translates to CASSQGLAGVTGELFF.

This clonotype was detected ten times or more. The chain uses TRBV11-1 and TRBJ2-3; D is ambiguous. There are 14 residues in the CDR3. V was shortened by 3 bases and J by 2 bases, with 9 bases between the two germline ends. Germline V gene lookup returns CDR1 SGHAT and CDR2 FQDESV (reference sequence). For the CDR3, the DNA is TGTGCCAGCAGCTTTCGGACGGTCACAGATACGCAGTATTTT. Its translation is CASSFRTVTDTQYF.

This chain joins TRBV2 and TRBJ2-1; 8 nucleotides align to TRBD2. Germline CDR1 SNHLY, CDR2 FYNNEI. The CDR3 runs to 14 residues. CDR3 nucleotide sequence: TGTGCAAGCGTTCTAGCGGGTCTAGGCAATGAGCAGTTCTTC. Its translation is CASVLAGLGNEQFF. The full variable domain, rest sourced from reference TRBV2 and TRBJ2-1, is EPEVTQTPSHQVTQMGQEVILRCVPISNHLYFYWYRQILGQKVEFLVSFYNNEISEKSEIFDDQFSVERPDGSNFTLKIRSTKLEDSAMYFCASVLAGLGNEQFFGPGTRLTVL.

In DNA form, the CDR3 reads TGTGCCAGCAGCTTCCGGGACGCCCTCCGAGGGCTGTTTTTT. Protein product: CASSFRDALRGLFF. The chain combines TRBV7-9 with TRBJ2-2; D tentatively fits TRBD1 or TRBD2 (5 bases each). Trimming cost V 3 bases and J 13 bases, with 18 bases left between them. The CDR3 is 14 amino acids. Germline lookup yields CDR1 SEHNR and CDR2 FQNEAQ (reference sequence).

This clonotype was detected ten times or more. V is TRBV5-1 and J is TRBJ2-1, with TRBD2 as a possible D gene (6 bases). Deletions cut 2 bases from V and 2 bases from J, with 11 bases between. Germline values: CDR1 SGHRS, CDR2 YFSETQ. The CDR3 contains 15 residues. The CDR3 reads CASSLAGTPYNEQFF. The CDR3 DNA is TGCGCCAGCAGCTTAGCCGGGACTCCCTACAATGAGCAGTTCTTC.

A few counts support this clonotype. CDR3 DNA: TGTGCCAGCAGCACCACGGACACTGAAGCTTTCTTT. Its protein is CASSTTDTEAFF. This sequence joins TRBV5-4 and TRBJ1-1; D remains unclear. The CDR3 is made up of 12 amino acids. Trimming removed 4 bases at V and 3 bases at J, with 7 bases between. CDR1 and CDR2 (germline): SGHNT, YYREEE (reference sequence).

This clonotype turned up a few times. The chain is built from TRBV5-1 and TRBJ2-2; D is perhaps TRBD2 (5 bases). Germline V gene lookup returns CDR1 SGHRS and CDR2 YFSETQ. This CDR3 has 15 amino acids. The V end lost 0 bases, the J end lost 4 bases, and 10 bases lay between the germline ends. CDR3 amino acids: CASSLVGERTGELFF. CDR3 nucleotide sequence: TGCGCCAGCAGCTTGGTTGGGGAGCGCACCGGGGAGCTGTTTTTT.

This clonotype was observed a handful of times. V is TRBV7-8 and J is TRBJ2-1, with 9 bases that match TRBD1. CDR1 is SGHVS and CDR2 is FQNEAQ in the germline V gene. V trimming: 4 bases; J trimming: 7 bases; junction bases outside the gene matches: 5. This CDR3 spans 14 amino acids. Here the CDR3 DNA reads TGTGCCAGCAGCTCTCGGACAGGGGCAAATGAGCAGTTCTTC. Translated: CASSSRTGANEQFF.

At least ten counts were recorded for this clonotype. This CDR3 is CASSLRRGAGSSYNEQFF. CDR3 nucleotide sequence: TGTGCCAGCAGCTTACGCCGGGGCGCTGGTAGCTCCTACAATGAGCAGTTCTTC. The rearrangement joins TRBV11-2 to TRBJ2-1; either TRBD1 or TRBD2 may fit D (5 bases each). Germline V lookup: CDR1 SGHAT, CDR2 FQNNGV. CDR3 length equals 18 residues. Between the trimmed V and J ends, which lost 2 bases and 0 bases, there was a span of 17 bases.

This clonotype has just a few counts. The genes are TRBV7-3 and TRBJ2-1; D ambiguous. With 0 bases removed from V and 2 bases from J, the gap between germline ends came to 8 bases. The CDR3 runs to 15 residues. Germline V lookup: CDR1 SGHTA, CDR2 FQGTGA. This CDR3 reads CASSLTGSAYNEQFF. DNA for the CDR3: TGTGCCAGCAGCTTAACAGGTTCGGCCTACAATGAGCAGTTCTTC.

This chain uses TRBV14 with TRBJ2-5; D not certain. This CDR3 has 12 amino acids. Germline V CDR1 and CDR2: SGHDN, FVKESK. V lost 4 bases and J 1 base, leaving 4 bases between the germline ends. The CDR3 sequence is CASSRLQETQYF. CDR3 sequence (DNA): TGTGCCAGCAGCCGCCTCCAAGAGACCCAGTACTTC.

The chain couples TRBV20-1 to TRBJ2-7, with TRBD2 matching 7 bases. V shed 6 bases and J 5 bases; nucleotides not matched to a gene: 4. This CDR3 is built from 11 residues. Looked up from germline, CDR1 is DFQATT and CDR2 is SNEGSKA (reference sequence). The CDR3 DNA reads as TGCAGTGCGCCACTAGCGAACGAGCAGTACTTC. Translating it yields CSAPLANEQYF.

V and J are TRBV19 and TRBJ2-1; TRBD2 matches 12 bases. V lost 6 bases, J lost 5 bases, and 11 bases stayed unmatched. Germline CDR1 LNHDA, CDR2 SQIVND (reference sequence). The CDR3 covers 17 residues. The CDR3 DNA is TGTGCCAGTAGGCTGACTACAAGGACTAGCGGGAACAATGAGCAGTTCTTC. It is translated as CASRLTTRTSGNNEQFF.

At least ten counts were recorded for this clonotype. The chain couples TRBV24-1 to TRBJ2-1, with 10 bases identical to TRBD1. The germline gives CDR1 KGHDR, CDR2 SFDVKD. This CDR3 comprises 16 residues. V shed 1 base and J 6 bases; nucleotides not matched to a gene: 5. The CDR3 here is CATSDFQGQGSNEQFF. The CDR3 DNA reads as TGTGCCACCAGTGATTTTCAGGGACAGGGGAGCAATGAGCAGTTCTTC.

The chain carries TRBV27 and TRBJ1-2; unclear D gene. This CDR3 has 13 amino acids. Germline V lookup: CDR1 MNHEY, CDR2 SMNVEV (reference sequence). V lost 5 bases and J 8 bases, leaving 15 bases between the germline ends. The CDR3 DNA reads as TGTGCCAGCAGTGCGGGCCAGAGTTTGGGCTACACCTTC. Translation: CASSAGQSLGYTF.

The rearrangement uses TRBV5-1 and TRBJ2-1; 14 nucleotides agree with TRBD2. V trimming: 2 bases; J trimming: 4 bases; junction bases outside the gene matches: 5. The CDR3 loop spans 17 amino acids. Germline V CDR1 and CDR2: SGHRS, YFSETQ. As DNA, the CDR3 is TGCGCCAGCAGCTTCGGACTAGCGGGAGGTAGATACAATGAGCAGTTCTTC. Protein sequence: CASSFGLAGGRYNEQFF.

This clonotype occurred many times. This chain connects TRBV5-1 to TRBJ2-1; 9 bases fit TRBD2. The CDR3 extends over 16 amino acids. J was trimmed by 8 bases and V by 2 bases; bases with no gene match: 11. CDR1 is SGHRS, CDR2 YFSETQ, per germline. CDR3 sequence reads: CASSFLVAGVGDEQFF. CDR3 DNA: TGCGCCAGCAGCTTCCTTGTAGCGGGAGTGGGGGATGAGCAGTTCTTC. Using reference TRBV5-1 and TRBJ2-1 for the parts outside the CDR3, the full variable domain is KAGVTQTPRYLIKTRGQQVTLSCSPISGHRSVSWYQQTPGQGLQFLFEYFSETQRNKGNFPGRFSGRQFSNSRSEMNVSTLELGDSALYLCASSFLVAGVGDEQFFGPGTRLTVL.

The chain joins TRBV10-2 to TRBJ2-2, with TRBD1 as a possible D gene (7 bases). The V end lost 6 bases, the J end lost 2 bases, and 22 bases lay between the germline ends. The CDR3 sequence is 18 residues long. The germline gives CDR1 WSHSY, CDR2 SAAADI. CDR3 DNA sequence: TGCGCCAGCAGCCCAGACAGGGCCAGGAGGGCTAACACCGGGGAGCTGTTTTTT. Translated: CASSPDRARRANTGELFF.